The 2 T cell receptor beta chains presented below share a single source sample, sequenced in a study of naive and memory T cell subsets. Amplification of ligated cDNA took four PCR rounds with SP2 and nested alpha and beta constant primers. TCRdb re-called the UMI-ligation and nested PCR reads through MiXCR, storing one row per CDR3 protein. This table holds 30,000 to 35,000 distinct CDR3 sequences, under 8.5% found once. The treatment is: skin biopsy from PPD injection site in Mantoux-positive individual. An oligonucleotide containing a UMI was ligated to the 3' end of TCR cDNA. Sequencing used skin, obtained from a tuberculin skin test site. These receptor sequences come from an adult in good health.

This clonotype was recorded at least ten times. The chain carries TRBV11-2 and TRBJ2-5; D assignment may be TRBD1 or TRBD2 (5 bases each). This CDR3 region has 16 residues. Looked up from germline, CDR1 is SGHAT and CDR2 is FQNNGV. V shed 1 base and J shed 5 bases, with 17 bases lying between them. Here the CDR3 reads CASSLGTPGTHETQYF. The CDR3, as DNA: TGTGCCAGCAGCTTAGGGACACCGGGAACTCACGAGACCCAGTACTTC.

This clonotype was detected many times. The rearrangement uses TRBV6-5 and TRBJ2-2; 8 bases match TRBD1. CDR3 length equals 14 residues. CDR1 and CDR2 from the germline V gene are MNHEY and SVGAGI. J lost 7 bases, V lost 7 bases, and 8 bases had no gene match. The CDR3 DNA follows: TGTGCCAGCATCTCAGGACAGGGCATCGGGGAGCTGTTTTTT. It is translated as CASISGQGIGELFF.